This section outlines one T cell receptor beta chain sequence together with its context. An expansion of CD8+CD57+ cells by flow cytometry had been shown in patients chosen for sequencing. Patients were therapy-naive when their blood was sampled. The template for TCR beta VDJ and CDR3 sequence profiling was genomic DNA. TCRdb re-called the reads through MiXCR, storing one row per CDR3 protein. Here the sample spans about 180,000 distinct CDR3 sequences, 63% being singletons. The data were taken from a study of CD8+CD57+ T cells in acquired aplastic anemia. Study summary: Isolated CD4+ and CD8+ cells, once sorted, yielded DNA averaging roughly 3.2 ug.

Losses at the gene ends were 4 bases for V and 2 bases for J; bases not matched to a gene: 6. Germline loops: CDR1 SGHNT, CDR2 YYREEE (reference sequence). The CDR3 extends over 15 amino acids. The chain recombines TRBV5-4 with TRBJ1-2, with 9 bases aligning to TRBD1. Sequenced input: sorted CD4+, CD8+, or CD8+CD57+ T cells (not recorded which) from PBMCs. The sequence was obtained from a human donor with aplastic anemia. DNA for the CDR3: TGTGCCAGCAGCCCGACAGGGGGGACCAACTATGGCTACACCTTC. This gives the protein CASSPTGGTNYGYTF.